This TCR beta chain was documented in a study of OX40 agonist ivuxolimab in advanced cancers. General study findings and limits: In CD8+ T cells, expanded clones were on average more numerous than in CD4+. Researchers did not determine the expanded peripheral T cells' antigen specificity.

This CDR3 has 16 residues. The germline V gene encodes CDR1 ENHRY and CDR2 SYGVKD. With V trimmed by 4 bases and J by 5 bases, 10 bases remained unmatched. This table comes from immunoSEQ multiplex PCR, and its TCRdb copy is limited to in-frame clones, with some not included. This table has tens of thousands of clones, approximately 86% appearing once. This clone appeared a few times. Its specificity is unknown. This specimen consisted of CD4+ or CD8+ T cells sorted from blood, obtained in a trial of the OX40 agonist ivuxolimab. This sequence was found in an adult with an advanced solid tumor such as melanoma, head and neck, liver or kidney cancer. The rearrangement uses TRBV10-3 and TRBJ2-3, with 9 bases aligning to TRBD1. The CDR3 loop reads CAISAPTGGKGDTQYF. The CDR3 nucleotides read TGTGCCATCAGTGCCCCTACAGGGGGCAAGGGAGATACGCAGTATTTT.